This passage covers 18 T cell receptor beta chains from one sample sequenced in a study of blood T cell repertoires in COVID-19. Produced via immunoSEQ multiplex PCR; TCRdb's table is partial and in-frame only. The sample lists about 150,000 clones; around 87% were seen once. Sequenced sample: peripheral blood. These receptors all stem from a woman aged 60-75 years with active COVID-19.

V is TRBV28 and J is TRBJ1-2; 8 nucleotides line up with TRBD1. CDR3 length: 14 amino acids. From germline, CDR1 is MDHEN and CDR2 SYDVKM. With V trimmed by 3 bases and J by 5 bases, 5 bases remained unmatched. CDR3 residues: CASSLSDRGYGYTF. As DNA, the CDR3 is TGTGCCAGCAGTTTGTCAGACAGGGGATATGGCTACACCTTC.

J is TRBJ2-1 and V is TRBV11-3, with 9 bases fitting TRBD2. Germline CDR1 reads SGHNT; CDR2 reads YENEEA. This CDR3 has 14 amino acids. After removal of 1 base from V and 10 bases from J, the junction contained 5 bases not matched to a gene. CDR3 residues: CASSLAGTSWEQFF. CDR3 nucleotide sequence: TGTGCCAGCAGCTTAGCCGGGACTAGCTGGGAGCAGTTCTTC.

This clone was counted once. The gene calls are TRBV29-1 and TRBJ2-5; possibly TRBD1 for D (5 bases). Germline CDR1 is SQVTM and CDR2 is ANQGSEA. The CDR3 loop spans 13 amino acids. CDR3 residues: CSVTVSLWETQYF. The DNA for the CDR3 is TGCAGTGTGACAGTGAGCCTTTGGGAGACCCAGTACTTC.

The DNA for the CDR3 is TGTGCCAGCAGCCTCCGGAGGTGGGAGGGGGGAACGGAGGGAAATGAGCAGTTCTTC. Translating gives CASSLRRWEGGTEGNEQFF. The chain joins TRBV13 to TRBJ2-1; tentatively, D is TRBD2 (7 bases). The ends were cut back, 5 bases at V and 7 bases at J, with 30 bases in the middle. The CDR3 spans 19 residues. Germline CDR1 reads PRHDT; CDR2 reads FYEKMQ (reference sequence).

The genes are TRBV7-2 and TRBJ1-5; D gene unclear. This CDR3 spans 12 amino acids. V lost 5 bases and J 9 bases, leaving 11 bases between the germline ends. Germline V gene data show CDR1 as SGHTA and CDR2 as FQGNSA. The CDR3 DNA reads as TGTGCCAGCAGCCTCGATCGGGGGCCCCAGCATTTT. Translated, it gives CASSLDRGPQHF.

V is TRBV18 and J is TRBJ2-3; D is undetermined. This CDR3 has 12 amino acids. Trimming stripped 3 bases from V and 5 bases from J, with 6 bases between. The germline CDR1 and CDR2 sequences are KGHSH and LQKENI. Here the CDR3 reads CASSPSGDTQYF. CDR3 DNA: TGTGCCAGCTCACCCTCAGGAGATACGCAGTATTTT.

The J gene is TRBJ2-1, the V gene TRBV6-2 or TRBV6-3, with TRBD2 identical over 10 bases. This CDR3 is 20 amino acids long. The germline gives CDR1 MNHEY, CDR2 SVGEGT. V lost 0 bases and J lost 1; bases outside the gene matches: 12. The CDR3 sequence is CASSYSTSSGSTGSYNEQFF. Written as DNA, the CDR3 is TGTGCCAGCAGTTACTCGACGTCTAGCGGGAGCACCGGTTCCTACAATGAGCAGTTCTTC.

The J gene is TRBJ2-2, the V gene TRBV11-2, with TRBD2 matching 9 bases. Per germline, CDR1 SGHAT and CDR2 FQNNGV. This CDR3 contains 15 residues. The V and J ends lost 1 base and 7 bases, in that order; junction bases with no gene match: 4. The CDR3 spells CASSLASSGIGELFF. In DNA form, the CDR3 reads TGTGCCAGCAGCTTAGCGTCTAGCGGGATCGGGGAGCTGTTTTTT.

The rearrangement links TRBV5-8 to TRBJ1-6, with D uncertain. The CDR3 runs 12 residues. V lost 1 base and J lost 9, with 5 bases in between. Germline assignment: CDR1 SGHTS and CDR2 YDEGEE. CDR3 in amino acids: CASSLLSSPLHF. The CDR3 DNA reads TGTGCCAGCAGCTTGCTCTCTTCACCCCTCCACTTT. Full variable domain (rest looked up from reference TRBV5-8 and TRBJ1-6): EAGVTQSPTHLIKTRGQQATLRCSPISGHTSVYWYQQALGLGLQFLLWYDEGEERNRGNFPPRFSGRQFPNYSSELNVNALELEDSALYLCASSLLSSPLHFGNGTRLTVT.

This rearrangement joins TRBV7-9 to TRBJ2-7, with TRBD1 matching 9 bases. V shed 6 bases, J shed 5 bases, and the junction held 11 bases outside the gene matches. CDR3 length: 15 residues. Germline CDR1 is SEHNR and CDR2 is FQNEAQ (reference sequence). CDR3 sequence reads: CASRSGYRGRDEQYF. DNA for the CDR3: TGTGCCAGCAGATCCGGCTACAGGGGGCGCGACGAGCAGTACTTC.

The genes are TRBV12-3 or TRBV12-4 and TRBJ2-1; D unresolved. Trimming stripped 3 bases from V and 5 bases from J, with 8 bases between. There are 13 residues in the CDR3. CDR3 DNA sequence: TGTGCCAGCAGTTTGACTTTCAACAATGAGCAGTTCTTC. Translation: CASSLTFNNEQFF.

The rearrangement links TRBV19 to TRBJ2-6; tentatively, D is TRBD1 (6 bases). V was cut by 2 bases and J by 4 bases, with 9 bases left in between. The CDR3 is 15 amino acids. The germline V gene encodes CDR1 LNHDA and CDR2 SQIVND (reference sequence). The CDR3 is CASSIQGTGANVLTF. In DNA, the CDR3 is TGTGCCAGTAGTATACAGGGGACAGGGGCCAACGTCCTGACTTTC.

The chain couples TRBV27 to TRBJ1-2, with TRBD1 matching 8 bases. Germline trimming cut 8 bases from V and 6 bases from J; bases unmatched to any gene: 8. CDR1 MNHEY and CDR2 SMNVEV come from the germline V gene (reference sequence). The CDR3 loop spans 13 amino acids. CDR3 sequence: CASGRQGFNGYTF. CDR3 nucleotides: TGTGCCAGCGGAAGACAGGGGTTCAATGGCTACACCTTC.

The chain has TRBV10-3 and TRBJ1-5, with a weak D call TRBD1 (6 bases). Germline V gives CDR1 ENHRY, CDR2 SYGVKD. The CDR3 length is 15 residues. With 0 bases removed from V and 0 bases from J, the gap between germline ends came to 6 bases. The CDR3 reads CAISESGGSNQPQHF. As DNA, the CDR3 is TGTGCCATCAGTGAGTCAGGGGGTAGCAATCAGCCCCAGCATTTT.

The J gene is TRBJ1-1, the V gene TRBV12-3 or TRBV12-4; TRBD1 agrees at 7 bases. The V and J ends lost 5 bases and 1 base, in that order; junction bases with no gene match: 1. The CDR3 extends over 13 amino acids. CDR3 nucleotide sequence: TGTGCCAGCAGTGGACAGGCGAACACTGAAGCTTTCTTT. Its protein product is CASSGQANTEAFF.

The V and J genes are TRBV6-2 or TRBV6-3 and TRBJ2-7; TRBD1 might be the D (6 bases). This CDR3 is built from 15 residues. V lost 4 bases to trimming and J lost 0 bases, with 13 bases between them. Germline V gives CDR1 MNHEY, CDR2 SVGEGT. The CDR3 bases are TGTGCCAGCAGTTTAACAGGGCCTTCCTCCTACGAGCAGTACTTC. This encodes CASSLTGPSSYEQYF.

The CDR3 bases are TGCGCCAGCAGCTTGATGCTAGCGGCGGGCAATGAGCAGTTCTTC. This sequence encodes CASSLMLAAGNEQFF. This rearrangement joins TRBV5-1 to TRBJ2-1, with 7 bases that match TRBD2. The V and J ends lost 1 base and 6 bases, in that order; junction bases with no gene match: 7. The CDR3 loop spans 15 amino acids. Germline V CDR1 and CDR2: SGHRS, YFSETQ.

This clone was detected once. The DNA for the CDR3 is TGTGCCAGCAGCTTAGGCGGGAGGGGGGAATACAATGAGCAGTTCTTC. It specifies CASSLGGRGEYNEQFF. The chain recombines TRBV7-9 with TRBJ2-1, with 9 bases that match TRBD2. Germline lookup yields CDR1 SEHNR and CDR2 FQNEAQ (reference sequence). The J segment lost 4 bases and the V segment lost 1 base, leaving 5 bases of the junction unmatched. The CDR3 spans 16 residues.